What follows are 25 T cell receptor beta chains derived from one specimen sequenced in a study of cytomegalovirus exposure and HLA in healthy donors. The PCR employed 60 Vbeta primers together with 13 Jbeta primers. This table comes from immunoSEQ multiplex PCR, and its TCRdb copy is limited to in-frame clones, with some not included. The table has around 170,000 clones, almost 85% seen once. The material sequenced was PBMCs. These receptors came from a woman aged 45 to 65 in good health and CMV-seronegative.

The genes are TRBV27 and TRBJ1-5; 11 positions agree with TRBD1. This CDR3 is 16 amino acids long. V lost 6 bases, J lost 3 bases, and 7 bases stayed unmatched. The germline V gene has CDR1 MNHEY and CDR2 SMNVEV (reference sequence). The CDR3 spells CASRLGTGGNNQPQHF. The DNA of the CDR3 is TGTGCCAGCAGACTTGGGACAGGGGGAAACAATCAGCCCCAGCATTTT.

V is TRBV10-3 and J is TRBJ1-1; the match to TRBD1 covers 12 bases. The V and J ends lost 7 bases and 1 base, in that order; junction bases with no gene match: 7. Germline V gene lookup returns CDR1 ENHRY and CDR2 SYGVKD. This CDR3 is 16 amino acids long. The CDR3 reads CAIKGTGGDANTEAFF. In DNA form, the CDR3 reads TGTGCCATCAAAGGGACAGGGGGCGACGCGAACACTGAAGCTTTCTTT.

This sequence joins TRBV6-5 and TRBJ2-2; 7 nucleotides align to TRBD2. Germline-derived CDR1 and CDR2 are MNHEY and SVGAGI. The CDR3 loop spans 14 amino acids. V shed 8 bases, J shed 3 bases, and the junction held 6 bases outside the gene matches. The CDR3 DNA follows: TGTGCCAGCCGGGGGAGGGACCACACCGGGGAGCTGTTTTTT. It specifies CASRGRDHTGELFF.

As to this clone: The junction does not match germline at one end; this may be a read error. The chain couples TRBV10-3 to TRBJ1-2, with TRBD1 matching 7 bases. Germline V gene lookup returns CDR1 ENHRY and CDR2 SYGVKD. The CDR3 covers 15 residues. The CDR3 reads CAISERDRSNCGYTF. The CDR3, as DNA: TGTGCCATCAGTGAACGGGACAGATCTAACTGTGGCTACACCTTC.

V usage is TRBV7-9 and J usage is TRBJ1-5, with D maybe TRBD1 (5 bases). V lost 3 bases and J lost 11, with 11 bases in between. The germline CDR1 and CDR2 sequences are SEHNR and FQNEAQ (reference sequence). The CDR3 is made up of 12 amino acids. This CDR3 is CASSLTGGSQHF. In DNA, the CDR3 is TGTGCCAGCAGCTTGACGGGGGGGTCCCAGCATTTT.

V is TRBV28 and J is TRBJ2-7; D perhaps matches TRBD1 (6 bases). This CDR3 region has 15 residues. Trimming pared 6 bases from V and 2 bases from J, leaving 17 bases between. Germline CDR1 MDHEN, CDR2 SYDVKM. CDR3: CASSPPGTSTYEQYF. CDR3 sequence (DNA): TGTGCCAGCAGCCCCCCCGGGACATCAACCTACGAGCAGTACTTC.

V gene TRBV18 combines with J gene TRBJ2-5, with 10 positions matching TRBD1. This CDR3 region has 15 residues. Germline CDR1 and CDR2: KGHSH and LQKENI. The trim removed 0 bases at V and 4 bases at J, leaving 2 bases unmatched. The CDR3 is CASSPPGTGAETQYF. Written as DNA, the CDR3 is TGTGCCAGCTCACCACCCGGGACAGGGGCAGAGACCCAGTACTTC.

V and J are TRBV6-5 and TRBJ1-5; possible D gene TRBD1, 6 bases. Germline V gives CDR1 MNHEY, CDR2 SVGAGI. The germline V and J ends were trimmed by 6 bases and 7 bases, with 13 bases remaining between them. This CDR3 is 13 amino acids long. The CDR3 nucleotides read TGTGCCAGCAGCCCGGACAGCCGGCAGCCCCAGCATTTT. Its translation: CASSPDSRQPQHF.

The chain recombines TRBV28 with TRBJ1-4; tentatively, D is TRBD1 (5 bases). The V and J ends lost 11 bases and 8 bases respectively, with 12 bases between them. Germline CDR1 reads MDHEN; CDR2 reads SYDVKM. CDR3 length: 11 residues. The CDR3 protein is CAGGVGEKLFF. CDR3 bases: TGTGCCGGGGGGGTGGGGGAAAAACTGTTTTTT.

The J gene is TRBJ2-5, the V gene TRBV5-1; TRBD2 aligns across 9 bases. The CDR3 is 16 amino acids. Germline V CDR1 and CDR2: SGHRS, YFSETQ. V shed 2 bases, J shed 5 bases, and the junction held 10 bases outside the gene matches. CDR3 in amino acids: CASSFLPAGGGETQYF. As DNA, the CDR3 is TGCGCCAGCAGCTTCCTACCAGCGGGAGGTGGGGAGACCCAGTACTTC.

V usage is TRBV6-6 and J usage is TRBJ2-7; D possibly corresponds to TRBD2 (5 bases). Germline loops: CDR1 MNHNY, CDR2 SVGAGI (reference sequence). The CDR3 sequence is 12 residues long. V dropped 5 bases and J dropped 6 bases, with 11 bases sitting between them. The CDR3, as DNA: TGTGCCAGCAGTACGCGGGTTCGCGAGCAGTACTTC. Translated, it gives CASSTRVREQYF.

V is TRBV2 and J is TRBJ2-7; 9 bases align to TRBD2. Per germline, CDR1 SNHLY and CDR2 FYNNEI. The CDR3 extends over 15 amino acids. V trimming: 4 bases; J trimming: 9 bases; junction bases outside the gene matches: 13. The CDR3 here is CASSAERGAYAGQYF. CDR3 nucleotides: TGTGCCAGCAGTGCAGAGCGGGGGGCCTACGCTGGGCAGTACTTC. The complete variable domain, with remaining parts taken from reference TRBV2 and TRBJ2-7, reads EPEVTQTPSHQVTQMGQEVILRCVPISNHLYFYWYRQILGQKVEFLVSFYNNEISEKSEIFDDQFSVERPDGSNFTLKIRSTKLEDSAMYFCASSAERGAYAGQYFGPGTRLTVT.

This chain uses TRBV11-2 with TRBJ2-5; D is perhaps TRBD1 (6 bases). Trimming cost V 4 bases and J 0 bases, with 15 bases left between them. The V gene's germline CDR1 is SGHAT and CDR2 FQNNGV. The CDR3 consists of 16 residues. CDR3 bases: TGTGCCAGCAGCTCCCAGGGGTGGGGATACCAAGAGACCCAGTACTTC. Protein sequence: CASSSQGWGYQETQYF.

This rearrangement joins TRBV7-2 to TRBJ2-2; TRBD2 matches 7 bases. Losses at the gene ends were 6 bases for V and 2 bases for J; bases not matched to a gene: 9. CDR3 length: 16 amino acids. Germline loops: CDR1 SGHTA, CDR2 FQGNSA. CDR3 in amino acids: CASRSASGVNTGELFF. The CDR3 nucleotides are TGTGCCAGCAGGTCAGCTAGCGGAGTTAACACCGGGGAGCTGTTTTTT.

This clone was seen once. The CDR3 DNA reads as TGTGCCAGAGGAGTACAGGGGCGGGCGGATCAGCCCCAGCATTTT. It yields the protein CARGVQGRADQPQHF. The chain couples TRBV2 to TRBJ1-5; 7 bases agree with TRBD1. The CDR3 has 15 amino acids. The J segment lost 5 bases and the V segment lost 9 bases, leaving 13 bases of the junction unmatched. Germline V gene sequence: CDR1 SNHLY, CDR2 FYNNEI.

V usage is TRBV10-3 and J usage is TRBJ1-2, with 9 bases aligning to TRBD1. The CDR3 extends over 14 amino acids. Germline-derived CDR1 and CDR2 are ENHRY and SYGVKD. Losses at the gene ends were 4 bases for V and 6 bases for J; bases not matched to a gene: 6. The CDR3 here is CAISVTGGVDGYTF. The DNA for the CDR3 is TGTGCCATCAGTGTAACAGGGGGCGTAGATGGCTACACCTTC.

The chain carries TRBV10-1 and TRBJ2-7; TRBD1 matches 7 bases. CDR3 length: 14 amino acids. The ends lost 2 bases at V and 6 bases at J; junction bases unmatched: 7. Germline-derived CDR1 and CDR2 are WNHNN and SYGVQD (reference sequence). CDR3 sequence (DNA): TGCGCCAGCAGTGAGGGACAGGCCGCAACCGAGCAGTACTTC. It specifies CASSEGQAATEQYF.

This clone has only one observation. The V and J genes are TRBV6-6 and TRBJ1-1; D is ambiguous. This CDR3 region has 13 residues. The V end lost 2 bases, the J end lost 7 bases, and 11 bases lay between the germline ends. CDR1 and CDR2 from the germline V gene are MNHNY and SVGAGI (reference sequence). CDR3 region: CASSYRGGLEAFF. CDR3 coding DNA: TGTGCCAGCAGTTACCGGGGAGGCCTTGAAGCTTTCTTT.

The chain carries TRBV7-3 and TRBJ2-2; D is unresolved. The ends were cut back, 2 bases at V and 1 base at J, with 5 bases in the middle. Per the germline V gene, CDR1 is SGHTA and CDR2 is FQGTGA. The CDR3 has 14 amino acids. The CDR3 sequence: CASSLQQNTGELFF. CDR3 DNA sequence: TGTGCCAGCAGCTTACAACAGAACACCGGGGAGCTGTTTTTT.

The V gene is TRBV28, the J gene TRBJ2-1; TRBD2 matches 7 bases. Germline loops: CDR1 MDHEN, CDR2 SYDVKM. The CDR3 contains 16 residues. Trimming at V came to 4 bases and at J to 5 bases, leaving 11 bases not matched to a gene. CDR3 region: CASSYQRGSGHNEQFF. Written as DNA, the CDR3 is TGTGCCAGCAGTTATCAGCGGGGCTCAGGCCACAATGAGCAGTTCTTC.

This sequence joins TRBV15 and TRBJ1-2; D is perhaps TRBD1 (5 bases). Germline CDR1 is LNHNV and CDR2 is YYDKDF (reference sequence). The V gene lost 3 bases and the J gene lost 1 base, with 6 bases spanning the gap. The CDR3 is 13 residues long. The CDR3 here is CATSRGGNYGYTF. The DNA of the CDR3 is TGTGCCACCAGCAGGGGGGGTAACTATGGCTACACCTTC. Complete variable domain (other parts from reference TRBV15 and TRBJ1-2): DAMVIQNPRYQVTQFGKPVTLSCSQTLNHNVMYWYQQKSSQAPKLLFHYYDKDFNNEADTPDNFQSRRPNTSFCFLDIRSPGLGDTAMYLCATSRGGNYGYTFGSGTRLTVV.

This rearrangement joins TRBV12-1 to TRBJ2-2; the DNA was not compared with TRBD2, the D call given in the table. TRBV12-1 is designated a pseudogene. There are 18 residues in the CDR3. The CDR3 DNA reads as TGTGCCAGCAGCCCGGACTGGACTAGACCTGCGAACACCGGGGAGCTGTTTTTT. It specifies CASSPDWTRPANTGELFF.

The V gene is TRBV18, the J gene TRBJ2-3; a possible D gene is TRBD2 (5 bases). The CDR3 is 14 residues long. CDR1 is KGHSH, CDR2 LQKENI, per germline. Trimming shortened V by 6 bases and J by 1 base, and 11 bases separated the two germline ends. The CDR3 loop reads CASSLASGTDTQYF. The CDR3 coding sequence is TGTGCCAGCTCGCTAGCCTCAGGCACAGATACGCAGTATTTT. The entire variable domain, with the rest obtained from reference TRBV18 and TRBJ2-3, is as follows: NAGVMQNPRHLVRRRGQEARLRCSPMKGHSHVYWYRQLPEEGLKFMVYLQKENIIDESGMPKERFSAEFPKEGPSILRIQQVVRGDSAAYFCASSLASGTDTQYFGPGTRLTVL.

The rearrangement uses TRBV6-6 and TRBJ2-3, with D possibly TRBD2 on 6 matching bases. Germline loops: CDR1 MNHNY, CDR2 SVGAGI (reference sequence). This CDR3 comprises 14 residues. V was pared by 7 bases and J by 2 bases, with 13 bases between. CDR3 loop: CASMRRESTDTQYF. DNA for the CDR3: TGTGCCAGCATGAGACGGGAGTCCACAGATACGCAGTATTTT.

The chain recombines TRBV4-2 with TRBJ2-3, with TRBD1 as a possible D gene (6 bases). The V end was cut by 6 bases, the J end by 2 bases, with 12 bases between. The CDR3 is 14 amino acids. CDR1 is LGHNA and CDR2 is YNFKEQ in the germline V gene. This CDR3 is CASRGQGNTDTQYF. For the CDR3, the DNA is TGTGCCAGCAGAGGGCAGGGGAACACAGATACGCAGTATTTT.